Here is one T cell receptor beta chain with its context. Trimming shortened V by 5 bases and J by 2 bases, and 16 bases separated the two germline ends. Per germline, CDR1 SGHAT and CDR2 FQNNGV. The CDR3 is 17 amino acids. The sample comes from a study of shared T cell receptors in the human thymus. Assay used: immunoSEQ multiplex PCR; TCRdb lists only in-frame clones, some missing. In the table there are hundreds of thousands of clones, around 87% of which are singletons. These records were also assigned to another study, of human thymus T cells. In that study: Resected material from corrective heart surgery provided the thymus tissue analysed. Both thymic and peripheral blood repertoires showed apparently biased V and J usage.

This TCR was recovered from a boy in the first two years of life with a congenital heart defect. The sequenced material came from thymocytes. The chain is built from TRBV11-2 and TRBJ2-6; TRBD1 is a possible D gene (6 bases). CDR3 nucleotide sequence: TGTGCCAGCAGCCCCAGATTGACAGGTGCTGGGGCCAACGTCCTGACTTTC. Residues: CASSPRLTGAGANVLTF.